The subject of this entry is one TCR beta chain. The antigen remains unidentified. The CDR3 has 12 residues. V was clipped by 2 bases and J by 13 bases, with 14 bases between them. The V gene's germline CDR1 is WSHSY and CDR2 SAAADI. 60 Vbeta and 13 Jbeta primers were used in PCR. Profiled with immunoSEQ multiplex PCR; TCRdb holds only in-frame clones, not every one. In the table there are roughly 200,000 clones, 70% to 90% of which are singletons. The data were taken from a study of cytomegalovirus exposure and HLA in healthy donors. Study conclusions and caveats: TRBV6-2, TRBV6-3 and other indistinguishable V segments were excluded.

The origin of this receptor is a man aged 25-45 years in good health and CMV-seronegative. This chain links TRBV10-2 with TRBJ1-1; TRBD1 might be the D (6 bases). The sample consisted of PBMCs. The CDR3 DNA reads as TGCGCCAGCAGTGAGCCGGGGGGCTTGGATTTCTTT. It codes for CASSEPGGLDFF.